This entry is about one T cell receptor (beta chain). Its cognate antigen is unknown. The data are from a study of vaccination and CD4 T cells after COVID-19. On the study more broadly: Overlapping SARS-CoV-2, HCoV-NL63, HCoV-OC43 and HCoV-229E spike peptides were used to stimulate cells.

This CDR3 is built from 14 residues. V was clipped by 6 bases and J by 5 bases, with 16 bases between them. CDR1 is LNHDA, CDR2 SQIVND, per germline (reference sequence). Stated treatment: approximately nine-day PBMC culture with coronavirus spike peptide pools or control peptides (ViraFEST assay). The assay that was used to sequence DNA from cultured CD4+ T cells was the Oncomine TCR Beta short-read assay. Each CDR3 protein gets one entry after TCRdb re-called the PCR reads with MiXCR. This sample has roughly 11,000 distinct CDR3 sequences, with around three fifths found just once. This sequence was found in a human donor who had recovered from COVID-19. What was sequenced was CD4+ T cells from blood, cultured in vitro. The chain couples TRBV19 to TRBJ1-1; D not resolved. The CDR3 protein is CASSRNTGPTEAFF. The CDR3 DNA reads as TGTGCCAGTAGCCGAAATACTGGGCCTACTGAAGCTTTCTTT. Supplemented by reference TRBV19 and TRBJ1-1, the full variable domain reads DGGITQSPKYLFRKEGQNVTLSCEQNLNHDAMYWYRQDPGQGLRLIYYSQIVNDFQKGDIAEGYSVSREKKESFPLTVTSAQKNPTAFYLCASSRNTGPTEAFFGQGTRLTVV.